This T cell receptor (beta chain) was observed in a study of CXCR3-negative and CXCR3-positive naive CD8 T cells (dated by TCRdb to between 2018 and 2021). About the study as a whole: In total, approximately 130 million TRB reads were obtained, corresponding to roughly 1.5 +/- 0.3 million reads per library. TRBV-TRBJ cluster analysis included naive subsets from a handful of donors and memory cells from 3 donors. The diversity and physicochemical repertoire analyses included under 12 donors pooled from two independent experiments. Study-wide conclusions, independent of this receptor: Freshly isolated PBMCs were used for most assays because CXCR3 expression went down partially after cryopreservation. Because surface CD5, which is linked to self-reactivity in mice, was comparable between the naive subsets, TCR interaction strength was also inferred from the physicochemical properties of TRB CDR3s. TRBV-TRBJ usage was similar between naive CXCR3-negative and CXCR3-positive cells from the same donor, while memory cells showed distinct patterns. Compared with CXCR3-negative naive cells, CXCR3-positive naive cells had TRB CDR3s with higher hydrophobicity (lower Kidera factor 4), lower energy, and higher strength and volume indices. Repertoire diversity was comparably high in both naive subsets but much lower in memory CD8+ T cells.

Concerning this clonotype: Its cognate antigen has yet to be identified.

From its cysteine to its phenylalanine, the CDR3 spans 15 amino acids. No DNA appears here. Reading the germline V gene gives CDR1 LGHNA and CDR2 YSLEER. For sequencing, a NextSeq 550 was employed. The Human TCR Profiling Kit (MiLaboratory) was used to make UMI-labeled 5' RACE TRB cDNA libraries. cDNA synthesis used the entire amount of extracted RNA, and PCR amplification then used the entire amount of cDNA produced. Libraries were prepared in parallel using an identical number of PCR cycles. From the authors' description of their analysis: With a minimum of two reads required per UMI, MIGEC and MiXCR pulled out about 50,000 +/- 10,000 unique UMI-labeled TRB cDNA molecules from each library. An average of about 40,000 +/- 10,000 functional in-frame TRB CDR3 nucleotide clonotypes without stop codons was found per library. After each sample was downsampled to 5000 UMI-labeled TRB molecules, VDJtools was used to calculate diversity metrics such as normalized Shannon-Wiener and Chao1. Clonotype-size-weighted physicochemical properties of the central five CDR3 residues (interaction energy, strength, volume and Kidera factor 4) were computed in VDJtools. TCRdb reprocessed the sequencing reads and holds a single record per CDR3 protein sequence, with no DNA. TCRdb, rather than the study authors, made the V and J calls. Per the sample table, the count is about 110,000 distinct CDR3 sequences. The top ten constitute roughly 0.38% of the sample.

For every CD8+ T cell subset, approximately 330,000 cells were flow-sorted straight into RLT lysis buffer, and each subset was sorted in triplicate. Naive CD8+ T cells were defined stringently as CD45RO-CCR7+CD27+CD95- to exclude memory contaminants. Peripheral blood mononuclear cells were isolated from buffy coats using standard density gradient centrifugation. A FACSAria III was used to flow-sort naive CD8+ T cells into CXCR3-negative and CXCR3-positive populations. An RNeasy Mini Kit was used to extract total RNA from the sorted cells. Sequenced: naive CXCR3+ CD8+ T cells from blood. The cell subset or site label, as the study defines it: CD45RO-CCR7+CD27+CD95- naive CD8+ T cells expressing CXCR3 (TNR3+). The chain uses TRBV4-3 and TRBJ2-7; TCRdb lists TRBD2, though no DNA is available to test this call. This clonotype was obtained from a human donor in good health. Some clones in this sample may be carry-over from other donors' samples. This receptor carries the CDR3 CASSQDTSGAYEQYF.